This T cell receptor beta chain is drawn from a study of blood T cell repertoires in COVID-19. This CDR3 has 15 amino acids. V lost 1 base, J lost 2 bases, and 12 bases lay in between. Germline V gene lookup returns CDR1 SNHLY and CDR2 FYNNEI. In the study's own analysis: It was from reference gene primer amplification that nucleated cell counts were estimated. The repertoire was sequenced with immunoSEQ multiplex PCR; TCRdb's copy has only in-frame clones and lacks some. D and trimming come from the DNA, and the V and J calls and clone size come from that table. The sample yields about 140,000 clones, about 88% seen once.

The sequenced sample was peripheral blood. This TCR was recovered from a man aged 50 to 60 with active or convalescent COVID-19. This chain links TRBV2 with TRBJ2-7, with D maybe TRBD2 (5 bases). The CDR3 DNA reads TGTGCCAGCAGTGAAGGAGGCGGGTTAACCTACGAGCAGTACTTC. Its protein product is CASSEGGGLTYEQYF.